This T cell receptor beta chain is drawn from a study of shared clonotypes between healthy human individuals. The overall study: A few men and a couple of women, aged 18 to 49, were donors. Per donor, three plates held CD4 naive cells, three held CD4 memory, two held CD8 naive and one held CD8 memory.

Cells designated naive CD8 were CD45RO-negative and were positively selected for CCR7, with terminally differentiated effector memory CD45RA+ cells excluded. The germline gives CDR1 SGHDT, CDR2 YYEEEE. The CDR3 has 12 residues. Losses at the gene ends were 3 bases for V and 7 bases for J; bases not matched to a gene: 1. Measured with immunoSEQ multiplex PCR; TCRdb has only the in-frame clones, and not every one. The data contain about 800,000 clones, approximately 97% of them singletons. The sample taken for sequencing was naive CD8+ T cells sorted from blood. The chain combines TRBV5-6 with TRBJ1-2, with 9 bases identical to TRBD1. The clonotype was recovered from a man between 25 and 39 years old in good health. CDR3 sequence (DNA): TGTGCCAGCAGCTGGGGACAGGGTGGCTACACCTTC. Residues: CASSWGQGGYTF.